A selection of T cell receptor beta chains follows, all from one sample in a study of cytomegalovirus exposure and HLA in healthy donors. Generated by immunoSEQ multiplex PCR, the TCRdb table keeps only in-frame clones and is missing some. The sample shows some 200,000 clones, 79% of them seen only once. The sequenced material came from PBMCs. The source of these receptors is a girl under 18 in good health and CMV-seropositive. Both conserved end residues are part of each CDR3. D genes are given only for firm matches. Some rows mark clone size as missing; the rest say once, few, many or name a class of expanded clone.

v_gene	j_gene	abundance	d_gene	CDR3aa	CDR3nt
TRBV7-6	TRBJ2-5	-	-	CASSLAGGSYQETQYF	TGTGCCAGCAGCTTAGCGGGGGGATCGTACCAAGAGACCCAGTACTTC
TRBV14	TRBJ2-7	-	-	CASSQVPYEQYF	TGTGCCAGCAGCCAAGTCCCATACGAGCAGTACTTC
TRBV14	TRBJ2-5	-	TRBD1	CASSRGQGGGETQYF	TGTGCCAGCAGCCGAGGACAGGGTGGTGGTGAGACCCAGTACTTC
TRBV9	TRBJ2-5	-	TRBD2	CASSAAGGRTGETQYF	TGTGCCAGCAGCGCCGCGGGGGGGCGAACGGGGGAGACCCAGTACTTC
TRBV5-4	TRBJ2-3	-	-	CASSLVSLSTDTQYF	TGTGCCAGCAGCTTGGTGAGCCTATCCACAGATACGCAGTATTTT
TRBV5-1	TRBJ1-1	-	-	CASSLAGTVNTEAFF	TGCGCCAGCAGCTTGGCGGGTACGGTGAACACTGAAGCTTTCTTT
TRBV6-6	TRBJ1-2	-	-	CASTTTHYGYTF	TGTGCCAGCACCACCACTCACTATGGCTACACCTTC
TRBV11-3	TRBJ1-2	-	-	CASSPRGRGDYGYTF	TGTGCCAGCAGTCCCCGGGGTCGGGGGGACTATGGCTACACCTTC
TRBV5-4	TRBJ2-5	-	TRBD1	CASSFYGQGVETQYF	TGTGCCAGCAGCTTTTACGGACAGGGGGTTGAGACCCAGTACTTC
TRBV5-6	TRBJ1-1	-	-	CASSFAQNTEAFF	TGTGCCAGCAGCTTCGCACAGAACACTGAAGCTTTCTTT
TRBV11-3	TRBJ1-1	-	-	CASSLGRVLNTEAFF	TGTGCCAGCAGCTTGGGCAGGGTACTGAACACTGAAGCTTTCTTT
TRBV7-2	TRBJ2-5	-	TRBD2	CASSRDSGGGETQYF	TGTGCCAGCAGCAGAGATAGCGGGGGTGGGGAGACCCAGTACTTC
TRBV5-1	TRBJ1-3	-	-	CASSSLGGTSSGNTIYF	TGCGCCAGCAGCTCGTTGGGGGGTACCAGCTCTGGAAACACCATATATTTT
TRBV10-2	TRBJ2-3	-	-	CASSERRGYTDTQYF	TGCGCCAGCAGTGAGAGAAGGGGCTACACAGATACGCAGTATTTT
TRBV6-1	TRBJ2-1	-	TRBD2	CASTRIAGINEQFF	TGTGCCAGCACCCGGATAGCGGGAATCAATGAGCAGTTCTTC
TRBV1	TRBJ1-4	-	-	CTSTPGTGPF	TGCACCAGCACCCCCGGGACAGGGCCTTTT
TRBV9	TRBJ2-3	-	-	CASSVDGVMTDTQYF	TGTGCCAGCAGCGTAGACGGGGTGATGACAGATACGCAGTATTTT
TRBV11-2	TRBJ2-7	-	-	CASSLGPTGPYEQYF	TGTGCCAGCAGCTTAGGGCCGACAGGACCCTACGAGCAGTACTTC
TRBV5-6	TRBJ1-1	-	TRBD1	CASSLPGGIMNTEAFF	TGTGCCAGCAGCTTGCCAGGGGGCATCATGAACACTGAAGCTTTCTTT
TRBV5-4	TRBJ1-2	once	-	CASSLKQVYGYTF	TGTGCCAGCAGCTTGAAACAGGTCTATGGCTACACCTTC
TRBV7-9	TRBJ1-2	-	-	CASSFDSYYGYTF	TGTGCCAGCAGCTTCGACAGCTACTATGGCTACACCTTC
TRBV19	TRBJ2-2	-	-	CASSRAGTPTGELFF	TGTGCCAGTAGTCGAGCCGGGACACCCACCGGGGAGCTGTTTTTT
TRBV6-1	TRBJ2-7	-	TRBD1	CANRAGQGAREQYF	TGTGCCAACAGGGCGGGACAGGGGGCTCGCGAGCAGTACTTC
TRBV4-1	TRBJ2-7	-	TRBD1	CASRARAGGTYEQYF	TGCGCCAGCAGAGCACGCGCAGGGGGCACCTACGAGCAGTACTTC
TRBV10-3	TRBJ2-7	-	-	CAISEGAGFSYEQYF	TGTGCCATCAGTGAGGGGGCGGGATTCTCCTACGAGCAGTACTTC
TRBV5-6	TRBJ2-7	-	-	CASSIASGYEQYF	TGTGCCAGCAGCATCGCGTCGGGGTACGAGCAGTACTTC
TRBV10-3	TRBJ1-4	-	-	CAISESDVWREEKLFF	TGTGCCATCAGTGAGTCGGACGTTTGGAGGGAAGAAAAACTGTTTTTT
TRBV9	TRBJ2-3	-	TRBD2	CASSPRTSGVVDTQYF	TGTGCCAGCAGCCCCCGGACTAGCGGGGTTGTAGATACGCAGTATTTT
TRBV5-1	TRBJ2-3	-	TRBD1	CASSSGTATDTQYF	TGCGCCAGCAGCTCCGGGACAGCCACAGATACGCAGTATTTT
TRBV30	TRBJ1-2	-	-	CVAANYGYTF	TGTGTGGCCGCTAACTATGGCTACACCTTC
TRBV19	TRBJ2-1	-	TRBD2	CASSVAGDSSYNEQFF	TGTGCCAGTAGTGTGGCGGGAGACTCCTCCTACAATGAGCAGTTCTTC
TRBV6-6	TRBJ2-1	-	TRBD2	CASSYRVAGGAEQFF	TGTGCCAGCAGTTACCGAGTAGCGGGGGGGGCGGAGCAGTTCTTC
TRBV11-2	TRBJ1-4	-	-	CASSLPGVEKLFF	TGTGCCAGCAGCTTGCCAGGGGTGGAAAAACTGTTTTTT
TRBV2	TRBJ2-5	-	TRBD2	CASRGAGETQYF	TGTGCCAGCAGGGGAGCGGGGGAGACCCAGTACTTC
TRBV11-3	TRBJ2-3	-	-	CASSLDLRDTQYF	TGTGCCAGCAGCTTAGATCTACGGGATACGCAGTATTTT
TRBV5-6	TRBJ1-3	few	-	CASSRRQFSGNTIYF	TGTGCCAGCAGCCGGAGGCAGTTCTCTGGAAACACCATATATTTT
TRBV19	TRBJ2-7	-	TRBD2	CASSMGLAGGVPPYEQYF	TGTGCCAGTAGTATGGGGCTAGCGGGGGGCGTACCCCCCTACGAGCAGTACTTC
TRBV6-1	TRBJ2-1	-	TRBD2	CASCPTSGGWNEQFF	TGTGCCAGCTGCCCGACTAGCGGGGGTTGGAATGAGCAGTTCTTC
TRBV27	TRBJ2-1	-	-	CASRQLFQGLSYNEQFF	TGTGCCAGCAGGCAACTATTTCAGGGGCTATCCTACAATGAGCAGTTCTTC